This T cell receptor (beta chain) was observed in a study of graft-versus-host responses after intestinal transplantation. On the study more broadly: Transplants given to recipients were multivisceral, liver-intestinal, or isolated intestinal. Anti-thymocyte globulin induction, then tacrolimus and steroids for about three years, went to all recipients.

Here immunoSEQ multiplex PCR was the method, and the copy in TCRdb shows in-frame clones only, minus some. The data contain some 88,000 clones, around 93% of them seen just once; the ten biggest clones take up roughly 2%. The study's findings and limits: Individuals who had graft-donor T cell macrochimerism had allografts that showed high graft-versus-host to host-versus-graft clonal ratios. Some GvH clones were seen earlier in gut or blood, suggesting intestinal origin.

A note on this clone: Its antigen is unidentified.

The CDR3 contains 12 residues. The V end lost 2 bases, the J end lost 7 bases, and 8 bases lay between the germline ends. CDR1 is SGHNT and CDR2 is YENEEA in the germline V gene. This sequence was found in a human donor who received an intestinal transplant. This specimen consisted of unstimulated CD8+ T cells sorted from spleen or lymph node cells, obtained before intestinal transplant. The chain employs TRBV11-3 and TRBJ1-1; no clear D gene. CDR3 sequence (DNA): TGTGCCAGCAGCTTATGGAGCGGTGAAGCTTTCTTT. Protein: CASSLWSGEAFF. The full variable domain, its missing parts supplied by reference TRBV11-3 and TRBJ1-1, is EAGVVQSPRYKIIEKKQPVAFWCNPISGHNTLYWYLQNLGQGPELLIRYENEEAVDDSQLPKDRFSAERLKGVDSTLKIQPAELGDSAVYLCASSLWSGEAFFGQGTRLTVV.